This record looks at one TCR beta chain sequence and its context. The sample belongs to a study of blood T cells in healthy people across ages. V lost 3 bases and J 3 bases, leaving 9 bases between the germline ends. The CDR3 consists of 14 residues. The V gene's germline CDR1 is LNHDA and CDR2 SQIVND (reference sequence). Combining a sample-barcoded 5' primer with a J-beta primer mix, a second PCR ran for roughly 7 to 11 cycles. Each of the cDNA molecules was tagged by a template-switch adaptor with 12 random nucleotides. TCRdb processed the 5' RACE reads anew with MiXCR; each CDR3 protein has one entry. The repertoire includes about 1.5 million distinct CDR3 sequences, approximately 39% of them detected once, and under 5% sits in the top ten. The authors drew 7.5 to 10 milliliters of peripheral blood from each donor.

Sequenced: blood. The chain carries TRBV19 and TRBJ2-1; tentative D call: TRBD2 (6 bases). The receptor was isolated from a woman under 30 in good health. In nucleotides, the CDR3 is TGTGCCAGTAGTATTTGGGGGGTCTACAATGAGCAGTTCTTC. Translation gives CASSIWGVYNEQFF. Filled out from reference TRBV19 and TRBJ2-1, the complete variable domain reads DGGITQSPKYLFRKEGQNVTLSCEQNLNHDAMYWYRQDPGQGLRLIYYSQIVNDFQKGDIAEGYSVSREKKESFPLTVTSAQKNPTAFYLCASSIWGVYNEQFFGPGTRLTVL.